This T cell receptor (beta chain) is drawn from a study of T cell clonotyping in hematopoietic cell transplantation. The study's findings and limits: Few recipient clonotypes overlapped donors; over 97% were de novo at given depth.

Turning to this clone: Antigen: not known.

The repertoire was sequenced with immunoSEQ multiplex PCR; TCRdb's copy has only in-frame clones and lacks some. The sample holds approximately 18,000 clones, 70% to 85% seen once. In germline, CDR1 is SGHDT, CDR2 YYEEEE. V lost 3 bases and J 6 bases, leaving 6 bases between the germline ends. The CDR3 sequence is 12 residues long. Time point in this sample: recipient sample about 28 days before transplant, after cytoreduction. The clonotype was recovered from a man in his sixties with acute myeloid leukemia. Some clones in this sample may be carry-over from other donors' samples. This specimen was peripheral blood mononuclear cells, taken before stem cell transplant. This chain uses TRBV5-6 with TRBJ2-2; no reliable D call. The CDR3 protein is CASSWSSGELFF. The DNA for the CDR3 is TGTGCCAGCAGCTGGAGTTCCGGGGAGCTGTTTTTT.